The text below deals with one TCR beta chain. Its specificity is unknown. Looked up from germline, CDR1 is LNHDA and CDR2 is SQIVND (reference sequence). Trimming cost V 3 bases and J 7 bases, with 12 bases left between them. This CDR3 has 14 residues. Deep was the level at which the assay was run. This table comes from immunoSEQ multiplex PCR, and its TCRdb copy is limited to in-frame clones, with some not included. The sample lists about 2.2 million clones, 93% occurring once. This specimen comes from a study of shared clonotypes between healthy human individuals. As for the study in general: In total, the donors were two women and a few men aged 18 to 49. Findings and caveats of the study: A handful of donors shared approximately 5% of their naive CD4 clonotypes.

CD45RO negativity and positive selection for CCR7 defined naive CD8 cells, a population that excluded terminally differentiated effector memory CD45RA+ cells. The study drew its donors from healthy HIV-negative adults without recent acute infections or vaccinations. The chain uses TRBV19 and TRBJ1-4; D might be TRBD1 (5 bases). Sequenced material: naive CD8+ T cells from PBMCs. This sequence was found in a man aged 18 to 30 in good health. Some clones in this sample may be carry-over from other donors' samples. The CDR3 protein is CASSIYQGAEKLFF. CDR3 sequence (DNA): TGTGCCAGTAGTATTTACCAGGGTGCTGAAAAACTGTTTTTT.